The 32 T cell receptor beta chains below all came from one sample that was sequenced in a study of T-cell memory formation after mild COVID-19. MiXCR, run by TCRdb on the 5' RACE reads, gives a single entry per CDR3 protein. The profile shows 550,000 to 650,000 distinct CDR3 sequences, 15% to 20% of them singletons. The sample was PBMCs or a T cell subset sorted from them (not recorded which). Every receptor here comes from an adult woman who had mild COVID-19 (a few samples of this study predate the infection). Cell type and time point are not known.

The J gene is TRBJ2-1, the V gene TRBV20-1; TRBD2 aligns across 10 bases. CDR1 is DFQATT, CDR2 SNEGSKA, per germline (reference sequence). V shed 5 bases, J shed 6 bases, and the junction held 7 bases outside the gene matches. This CDR3 spans 14 amino acids. The CDR3 DNA is TGCAGTGCTGTTAGGACTAGCGGAGCCAATGAGCAGTTCTTC. Translation: CSAVRTSGANEQFF.

V and J are TRBV5-1 and TRBJ2-5, with 11 bases aligning to TRBD2. The CDR3 contains 16 residues. V shed 7 bases and J 5 bases; nucleotides not matched to a gene: 13. The germline V gene encodes CDR1 SGHRS and CDR2 YFSETQ. The CDR3 spells CASSGSGGAIRETQYF. Here the CDR3 DNA reads TGCGCCAGCTCCGGTAGCGGGGGGGCCATCCGGGAGACCCAGTACTTC.

CDR3 nucleotides: TGTGCCAGCAGCGCAGGGGGCGGCACCGGGGAGCTGTTTTTT. As protein: CASSAGGGTGELFF. The rearrangement uses TRBV9 and TRBJ2-2; TRBD1 agrees at 8 bases. Germline CDR1 SGDLS, CDR2 YYNGEE. V was pared by 3 bases and J by 4 bases, with 2 bases of the junction left unmatched. CDR3 length: 14 residues. The whole variable domain, filled in from reference TRBV9 and TRBJ2-2, reads DSGVTQTPKHLITATGQRVTLRCSPRSGDLSVYWYQQSLDQGLQFLIQYYNGEERAKGNILERFSAQQFPDLHSELNLSSLELGDSALYFCASSAGGGTGELFFGEGSRLTVL.

This clonotype was seen only a few times. The CDR3 DNA sequence: TGCGCCAGCAGCTCAATAGGGGGACCTAAGCCCCAGCATTTT. Amino acids: CASSSIGGPKPQHF. The V gene is TRBV4-1, the J gene TRBJ1-5; a possible D gene is TRBD1 (6 bases). The CDR3 has 14 residues. The V gene lost 5 bases and the J gene lost 8 bases, with 16 bases spanning the gap. Germline V gene data show CDR1 as MGHRA and CDR2 as YSYEKL.

This clonotype was seen only a few times. The chain uses TRBV29-1 and TRBJ2-1, with TRBD2 matching over 10 bases. The CDR3 spans 14 residues. Germline V gives CDR1 SQVTM, CDR2 ANQGSEA. V was pared by 6 bases and J by 4 bases, with 6 bases of the junction left unmatched. CDR3 bases: TGCAGCGTCACGACTAGCGGGTTATACAATGAGCAGTTCTTC. This translates into CSVTTSGLYNEQFF.

This clonotype was detected only a few times. The CDR3 DNA reads as TGCGCCAGCAGCACGGGGGACAGGTCGGACGAGCAGTACTTC. It yields the protein CASSTGDRSDEQYF. The chain uses TRBV5-1 and TRBJ2-7; 8 positions agree with TRBD1. J gave up 5 bases and V 4 bases, and 8 bases lay outside the gene matches. This CDR3 comprises 14 residues. CDR1 SGHRS and CDR2 YFSETQ come from the germline V gene.

This clonotype was observed a few times. This chain joins TRBV5-1 and TRBJ1-2; 8 bases are shared with TRBD1. Per the germline V gene, CDR1 is SGHRS and CDR2 is YFSETQ. The CDR3 spans 15 residues. The trim removed 1 base at V and 1 base at J, leaving 3 bases unmatched. CDR3 bases: TGCGCCAGCAGCTTGCAGGACAGGGATAACTATGGCTACACCTTC. Amino acid sequence: CASSLQDRDNYGYTF.

This clonotype has at least ten counts. The chain employs TRBV19 and TRBJ2-3; TRBD1 agrees at 7 bases. The CDR3 has 14 amino acids. Looked up from germline, CDR1 is LNHDA and CDR2 is SQIVND (reference sequence). J gave up 4 bases and V 3 bases, and 4 bases lay outside the gene matches. DNA of the CDR3: TGTGCCAGTAGTATTGACAGGGATGCAGATACGCAGTATTTT. Its protein is CASSIDRDADTQYF.

The chain joins TRBV7-9 to TRBJ2-7, with D tentatively TRBD1 (5 bases). This CDR3 comprises 14 residues. Germline lookup yields CDR1 SEHNR and CDR2 FQNEAQ (reference sequence). The germline V and J ends were trimmed by 2 bases and 1 base, with 9 bases remaining between them. DNA for the CDR3: TGTGCCAGCAGCTTACCAGGGAATTCCTACGAGCAGTACTTC. It translates to CASSLPGNSYEQYF.

As DNA, the CDR3 is TGCGCCAGCAGCGCGAAGACGGGAGGGTACACTGAAGCTTTCTTT. Translated, it gives CASSAKTGGYTEAFF. The chain recombines TRBV5-1 with TRBJ1-1, with D hard to call. Between the trimmed V and J ends, which lost 4 bases and 3 bases, there was a span of 16 bases. The CDR3 length is 15 residues. Germline V gives CDR1 SGHRS, CDR2 YFSETQ.

This clonotype was seen only a few times. The V and J genes are TRBV4-1 and TRBJ1-1, with D perhaps matching TRBD1 (5 bases). Germline assignment: CDR1 MGHRA and CDR2 YSYEKL. The CDR3 is made up of 15 amino acids. Trimming pared 2 bases from V and 8 bases from J, leaving 18 bases between. The CDR3 DNA reads TGCGCCAGCAGCCAAAAACGTGAGGAGGCAGGGGAAGCTTTCTTT. It yields the protein CASSQKREEAGEAFF.

CDR3 in amino acids: CASSAIGGAFF. The CDR3, as DNA: TGTGCCAGCAGTGCTATTGGGGGAGCTTTCTTT. The chain joins TRBV12-3 or TRBV12-4 to TRBJ1-1; possible D gene TRBD1, 5 bases. CDR3 length: 11 amino acids. Trimming took 5 bases from V and 10 from J, leaving 11 bases between them.

This sequence joins TRBV27 and TRBJ2-1; 8 bases line up with TRBD1. Germline assignment: CDR1 MNHEY and CDR2 SMNVEV (reference sequence). Trimming at V came to 6 bases and at J to 7 bases, leaving 8 bases not matched to a gene. The CDR3 is 14 amino acids. The CDR3 is CASRTTGVGNEQFF. DNA of the CDR3: TGTGCCAGCAGGACGACAGGGGTGGGGAATGAGCAGTTCTTC.

This clonotype was found a few times. The chain carries TRBV7-2 and TRBJ2-4, with D perhaps matching TRBD1 (7 bases). In germline, CDR1 is SGHTA, CDR2 FQGNSA. The germline V and J ends were trimmed by 5 bases and 2 bases, with 16 bases remaining between them. CDR3 length: 16 amino acids. The CDR3 reads CASSPTGTVPKNIQYF. Written as DNA, the CDR3 is TGTGCCAGCAGCCCGACAGGGACTGTCCCCAAAAACATTCAGTACTTC.

This clonotype has more than one count but fewer than ten. The chain has TRBV4-1 and TRBJ1-1, with no clear D. V lost 3 bases, J lost 6 bases, and 8 bases lay in between. The CDR3 length is 12 residues. Looked up from germline, CDR1 is MGHRA and CDR2 is YSYEKL. For the CDR3, the DNA is TGCGCCAGCAGCCAGGGAGTGGCTGAAGCTTTCTTT. As protein: CASSQGVAEAFF.

The rearrangement links TRBV4-1 to TRBJ2-1, with TRBD2 identical over 8 bases. The trim removed 0 bases at V and 2 bases at J, leaving 9 bases unmatched. Germline loops: CDR1 MGHRA, CDR2 YSYEKL. CDR3 length equals 18 residues. In nucleotides, the CDR3 is TGCGCCAGCAGCCAAGAGAGTACCGCGGGGGGAGCCTACAATGAGCAGTTCTTC. Translating gives CASSQESTAGGAYNEQFF.

This clonotype showed up many times. Germline and junction disagree at one end, which may indicate a read error. The chain employs TRBV5-1 and TRBJ1-2; 10 nucleotides line up with TRBD1. The length of the CDR3 is 14 residues. Looked up from germline, CDR1 is SGHRS and CDR2 is YFSETQ. The CDR3 sequence: CASSWGQGNYGYTF. CDR3 in DNA: TGTGCCAGCAGCTGGGGACAGGGGAACTATGGCTACACCTTC.

The V gene is TRBV7-2, the J gene TRBJ2-4, with a tentative D call TRBD2 (5 bases). CDR1 and CDR2 (germline): SGHTA, FQGNSA. Trimming took off 5 bases at V and 8 bases at J, with 13 bases between the two ends. CDR3 length equals 13 residues. CDR3 in amino acids: CASSPSTIHIQYF. The CDR3 region has the DNA TGTGCCAGCAGCCCGTCGACTATCCACATTCAGTACTTC. Drawing the rest from reference TRBV7-2 and TRBJ2-4, the complete variable domain is GAGVSQSPSNKVTEKGKDVELRCDPISGHTALYWYRQSLGQGLEFLIYFQGNSAPDKSGLPSDRFSAERTGGSVSTLTIQRTQQEDSAVYLCASSPSTIHIQYFGAGTRLSVL.

V gene TRBV18 combines with J gene TRBJ2-2; weak D call: TRBD2 (5 bases). The germline V and J ends were trimmed by 5 bases and 3 bases, with 7 bases remaining between them. Germline V lookup: CDR1 KGHSH, CDR2 LQKENI. CDR3 length: 13 amino acids. The CDR3 nucleotides are TGTGCCAGCTCAACACTAGACACCGGGGAGCTGTTTTTT. This gives the protein CASSTLDTGELFF.

This chain uses TRBV5-5 with TRBJ1-1; 7 nucleotides match TRBD1. V shed 3 bases, J shed 11 bases, and the junction held 13 bases outside the gene matches. Germline-derived CDR1 and CDR2 are SGHKS and YYEKEE (reference sequence). The length of the CDR3 is 14 residues. For the CDR3, the DNA is TGTGCCAGCAGCTCGGGCCCGGGACAGATAGAGGCTTTCTTT. Its protein is CASSSGPGQIEAFF.

This clonotype was found a few times. J is TRBJ2-3 and V is TRBV30; the match to TRBD1 covers 9 bases. Germline V gene lookup returns CDR1 GTSNPN and CDR2 SVGIG (reference sequence). There are 13 residues in the CDR3. The V segment lost 7 bases and the J segment 2 bases; nucleotides outside the gene matches: 4. CDR3 nucleotides: TGTGCCTTGGACAGGGGTCCCACAGATACGCAGTATTTT. Translating it yields CALDRGPTDTQYF.

The chain carries TRBV7-9 and TRBJ1-5, with TRBD1 matching 7 bases. V gave up 0 bases and J gave up 4 bases; unmatched junction bases: 9. There are 17 residues in the CDR3. CDR1 and CDR2 from the germline V gene are SEHNR and FQNEAQ (reference sequence). The chain's CDR3 is CASSLASGTALNQPQHF. CDR3 sequence (DNA): TGTGCCAGCAGCTTAGCTTCCGGGACAGCGTTAAATCAGCCCCAGCATTTT. Full variable domain (rest looked up from reference TRBV7-9 and TRBJ1-5): DTGVSQNPRHKITKRGQNVTFRCDPISEHNRLYWYRQTLGQGPEFLTYFQNEAQLEKSRLLSDRFSAERPKGSFSTLEIQRTEQGDSAMYLCASSLASGTALNQPQHFGDGTRLSIL.

There are a few counts of this clonotype. The J gene is TRBJ1-1, the V gene TRBV5-1; no firm D call. Trimming removed 1 base from V and 10 bases from J, with 20 bases in between. Looked up from germline, CDR1 is SGHRS and CDR2 is YFSETQ. This CDR3 spans 15 amino acids. The CDR3 here is CASSLWEDSLAGAFF. CDR3 DNA sequence: TGCGCCAGCAGCTTGTGGGAGGACTCTTTGGCTGGAGCTTTCTTT.

This clonotype was detected only a few times. This chain links TRBV27 with TRBJ2-7; D is perhaps TRBD2 (5 bases). In germline, CDR1 is MNHEY, CDR2 SMNVEV (reference sequence). The CDR3 is 15 amino acids. V gave up 0 bases and J gave up 4 bases, with 13 bases separating them. Here the CDR3 DNA reads TGTGCCAGCAGTTTATCGTTGGGCCGGGATTACGAGCAGTACTTC. It encodes CASSLSLGRDYEQYF.

The genes are TRBV25-1 and TRBJ2-3; 10 bases agree with TRBD1. From germline, CDR1 is MGHDK and CDR2 SYGVNS. V shed 3 bases, J shed 0 bases, and the junction held 9 bases outside the gene matches. CDR3 size: 18 residues. This CDR3 is CASSDPTSDRGSTDTQYF. As DNA, the CDR3 is TGTGCCAGCAGTGACCCCACCTCGGACAGGGGGAGCACAGATACGCAGTATTTT.

The chain is built from TRBV6-5 and TRBJ1-2; 9 bases match TRBD1. The CDR3 is 14 amino acids. Losses at the gene ends were 6 bases for V and 5 bases for J; bases not matched to a gene: 7. The germline gives CDR1 MNHEY, CDR2 SVGAGI. CDR3 DNA: TGTGCCAGCAGCAAGGGACAGGGATTTTATGGCTACACCTTC. As protein: CASSKGQGFYGYTF.

This clonotype was detected ten times or more. The chain is built from TRBV18 and TRBJ2-1; D assignment may be TRBD1 or TRBD2 (6 bases each). Per germline, CDR1 KGHSH and CDR2 LQKENI. With 0 bases removed from V and 2 bases from J, the gap between germline ends came to 11 bases. CDR3 length: 16 amino acids. The chain's CDR3 is CASSPPTGGAYNEQFF. The DNA for the CDR3 is TGTGCCAGCTCACCACCGACAGGAGGGGCCTACAATGAGCAGTTCTTC.

This clonotype was counted only a few times. The genes are TRBV20-1 and TRBJ2-1; D possibly corresponds to TRBD2 (6 bases). V was cut by 3 bases and J by 2 bases, with 11 bases left in between. CDR1 is DFQATT, CDR2 SNEGSKA, per germline (reference sequence). CDR3 length: 14 residues. CDR3 sequence: CSASDGGAYNEQFF. DNA of the CDR3: TGCAGTGCTAGCGATGGAGGGGCCTACAATGAGCAGTTCTTC.

This clonotype has a handful of counts. V and J are TRBV14 and TRBJ2-7; possibly TRBD2 for D (5 bases). Germline values: CDR1 SGHDN, CDR2 FVKESK. The CDR3 totals 14 residues. Deletions cut 5 bases from V and 2 bases from J, with 13 bases between. The CDR3 DNA reads TGTGCCAGCAGCTGGGCCAGCGGAGCCTACGAGCAGTACTTC. Its protein is CASSWASGAYEQYF.

The sample holds a few counts of this clonotype. The chain couples TRBV23-1 to TRBJ2-3, with 10 bases matching TRBD2. TRBV23-1 is identified as an open reading frame with a role that is uncertain. This CDR3 comprises 16 residues. With V trimmed by 1 base and J by 9 bases, 10 bases remained unmatched. The CDR3 bases are TGCGCCAGCAGTCAATACCCCTTAGCGGGAGGTCTGACGCAGTATTTT. Its protein is CASSQYPLAGGLTQYF.

This chain joins TRBV20-1 and TRBJ2-7; TRBD1 is a possible D gene (6 bases). The germline V gene encodes CDR1 DFQATT and CDR2 SNEGSKA (reference sequence). Trimming took 2 bases from V and 5 from J, leaving 10 bases between them. The CDR3 length is 12 residues. CDR3 nucleotides: TGCAGTGCTAGAAACAGGGTCCACGAGCAGTACTTC. Translating gives CSARNRVHEQYF.

The rearrangement links TRBV5-6 to TRBJ2-7; D is ambiguous. Germline CDR1 reads SGHDT; CDR2 reads YYEEEE. V gave up 1 base and J gave up 6 bases, with 5 bases separating them. The CDR3 length is 11 residues. The CDR3, as DNA: TGTGCCAGCAGCTTGAGTTTCGAGCAGTACTTC. This codes for CASSLSFEQYF.